This is a list of T cell receptor beta chains from one sample in a study of blood T cell repertoires in COVID-19. TCRdb keeps only in-frame clones here, not all; method: immunoSEQ multiplex PCR. Altogether roughly 100,000 clones are present, approximately 84% being singletons, with the ten largest covering 11% to 15%. Sequencing input: peripheral blood. The receptors were sampled from a woman aged 55-70 years with acute or convalescent COVID-19. Each CDR3 is given with its conserved first and last residue. A D gene is named only where the DNA matches it firmly. The size entry is marked missing in some rows and otherwise reads once, few, many or a size class.

>few|NA|TRBV7-9|TRBJ1-1
TGTGCCAGCCGCCGATCTTCGCAGGGGAACACTGAAGCTTTCTTT
CASRRSSQGNTEAFF
>NA|TRBD1|TRBV6-1|TRBJ2-2
TGTGCCAGCAGTGACAGGACAGGGGGGGTCGGGGAGCTGTTTTTT
CASSDRTGGVGELFF
>few|NA|TRBV5-4|TRBJ2-7
TGTGCCAGCAGCTTGAAGGGGAAACCCTACGAGCAGTACTTC
CASSLKGKPYEQYF
>NA|NA|TRBV6-5|TRBJ2-1
TGTGCCAGCAGTTACTCGGCAGGAGGCGTCCTTGAGCAGTTCTTC
CASSYSAGGVLEQFF
>NA|NA|TRBV2|TRBJ1-1
TGTGCCAGCATGGAGGGAGTGGGCACTGAAGCTTTCTTT
CASMEGVGTEAFF
>once|TRBD2|TRBV19|TRBJ2-1
TGTGCCAGTAGTATGAACGGCGGGAGTAGCAATGAGCAGTTCTTC
CASSMNGGSSNEQFF
>NA|NA|TRBV27|TRBJ1-4
TGTGCCAGTCCTCTAGCGTCGGGTGAAAAACTGTTTTTT
CASPLASGEKLFF
>NA|NA|TRBV29-1|TRBJ2-1
TGCAGCGTTGAAGATACAGGGACCGGGTACAATGAGCAGTTCTTC
CSVEDTGTGYNEQFF
>once|TRBD1|TRBV28|TRBJ1-1
TGTGCCAGCAGTCCCTGGACAGGTTCGGCCCGATATGAAGCTTTCTTT
CASSPWTGSARYEAFF
>NA|TRBD1|TRBV6-5|TRBJ1-6
TGTGCCAGCAGGGGACAGGGCGATTCACCCCTCCACTTT
CASRGQGDSPLHF
>NA|TRBD2|TRBV3-1/TRBV3-2|TRBJ2-7
TGTGCCAGCAGCCAAGTCGGCGGGAGTATCTACGAGCAGTACTTC
CASSQVGGSIYEQYF
>NA|NA|TRBV24-1|TRBJ1-5
TGTGCCACCAGTGACCCGACTTCCCGGGAGCCCCAGCATTTT
CATSDPTSREPQHF
>NA|NA|TRBV6-1|TRBJ1-1
TGTGCCAGCAGTGATCAAGGCGGCTACACTGAAGCTTTCTTT
CASSDQGGYTEAFF
>NA|NA|TRBV19|TRBJ2-5
TGTGCCAGTAGCGCCCCTGGCCCCTTGGAGACCCAGTACTTC
CASSAPGPLETQYF
>NA|TRBD2|TRBV10-3|TRBJ2-2
TGTGCCACCTTAGCGGGAGGAGTCGCCGGGGAGCTGTTTTTT
CATLAGGVAGELFF
>NA|TRBD1|TRBV5-1|TRBJ2-7
TGCGCCAGCAGTCAGGGACAGGGGGCCTACGAGCAGTACTTC
CASSQGQGAYEQYF
>once|NA|TRBV28|TRBJ1-1
TGTGCCAGCACCTCACCAGGGAAGGCTGAAGCTTTCTTT
CASTSPGKAEAFF
>NA|NA|TRBV19|TRBJ2-1
TGTGCCAGTAGTATCATGGCGTTTTGGGGAGCCCCCCTCTACAATGAGCAGTTCTTC
CASSIMAFWGAPLYNEQFF
>NA|NA|TRBV5-6|TRBJ2-7
TGTGCCAGCAGCTTGGGCAGAGAGGCGAACTACGAGCAGTACTTC
CASSLGREANYEQYF